This T cell receptor (beta chain) was sequenced in a study of blood T cell repertoires in COVID-19. About the research overall: Material from acute and convalescent COVID-19 was sourced from the United States, Italy and Spain. T cells, B-cell-depleted T cells, or PBMCs provided the cDNA or gDNA that served as material.

The germline V gene encodes CDR1 MNHEY and CDR2 SMNVEV (reference sequence). Trimming removed 11 bases at V and 3 bases at J, with 14 bases between. This CDR3 has 13 residues. Clones were sequenced by immunoSEQ multiplex PCR, and TCRdb holds only the in-frame ones, with some missing. This table holds hundreds of thousands of clones, under 95% found once. The V and J genes are TRBV27 and TRBJ1-5, with D uncertain. This TCR was recovered from a man aged 55 to 69 who had recovered from COVID-19. The sample consisted of PBMCs or T cells enriched from blood (not recorded which). The CDR3 here is CASGVEFNQPQHF. CDR3 nucleotide sequence: TGTGCCTCCGGAGTGGAGTTCAATCAGCCCCAGCATTTT.